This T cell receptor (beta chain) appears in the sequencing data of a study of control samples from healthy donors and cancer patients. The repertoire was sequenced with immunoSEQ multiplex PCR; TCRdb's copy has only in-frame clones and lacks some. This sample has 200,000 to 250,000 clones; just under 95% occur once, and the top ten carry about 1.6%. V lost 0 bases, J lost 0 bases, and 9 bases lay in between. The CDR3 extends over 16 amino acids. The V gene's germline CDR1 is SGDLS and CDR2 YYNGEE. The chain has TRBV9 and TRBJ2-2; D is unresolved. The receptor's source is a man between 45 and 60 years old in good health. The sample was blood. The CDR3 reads CASSVEPYANTGELFF. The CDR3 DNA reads TGTGCCAGCAGCGTAGAACCTTATGCGAACACCGGGGAGCTGTTTTTT. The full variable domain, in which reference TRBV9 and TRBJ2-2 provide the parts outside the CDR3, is DSGVTQTPKHLITATGQRVTLRCSPRSGDLSVYWYQQSLDQGLQFLIQYYNGEERAKGNILERFSAQQFPDLHSELNLSSLELGDSALYFCASSVEPYANTGELFFGEGSRLTVL.